The clone carrying this T cell receptor beta chain was seen only once. The method was immunoSEQ multiplex PCR; TCRdb's version includes in-frame clones alone and lacks a portion of them. The table has over 70,000 clones, about four fifths seen once. Seattle's enrolled individuals joined amid active infection and were then monitored longitudinally. The data were taken from a study of blood T cell repertoires in COVID-19. Overall study: COVID-19 samples, acute and convalescent, were from the United States, Italy and Spain. In each case, the material was cDNA or gDNA derived from T cells, B-cell-depleted T cells, or PBMCs.

CDR1 and CDR2 from the germline V gene are MNHEY and SVGAGI. Losses at the gene ends were 7 bases for V and 11 bases for J; bases not matched to a gene: 3. This CDR3 has 10 residues. The sequencing sample was made of peripheral blood. The clonotype originates from a man aged 65 to 79 with COVID-19, enrolled during active disease. The rearrangement joins TRBV6-5 to TRBJ1-1, with 8 bases that match TRBD1. Here the CDR3 reads CASKDRAAFF. CDR3 DNA sequence: TGTGCCAGCAAGGACAGGGCCGCTTTCTTT.